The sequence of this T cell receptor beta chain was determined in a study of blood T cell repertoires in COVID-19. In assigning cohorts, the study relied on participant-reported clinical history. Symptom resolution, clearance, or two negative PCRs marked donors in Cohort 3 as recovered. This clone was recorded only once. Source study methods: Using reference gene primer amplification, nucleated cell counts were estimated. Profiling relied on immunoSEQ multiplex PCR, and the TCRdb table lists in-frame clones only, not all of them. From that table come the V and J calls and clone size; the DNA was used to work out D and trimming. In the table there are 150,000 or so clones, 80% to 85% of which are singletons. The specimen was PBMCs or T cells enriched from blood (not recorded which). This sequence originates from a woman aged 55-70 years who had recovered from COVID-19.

The CDR3 reads CASRADLGQPQHF. The CDR3 DNA is TGTGCCAGCAGAGCGGACCTCGGACAGCCCCAGCATTTT. The chain joins TRBV2 to TRBJ1-5; D is undetermined. Germline lookup yields CDR1 SNHLY and CDR2 FYNNEI. There are 13 residues in the CDR3. The V and J ends lost 6 bases and 7 bases respectively, with 13 bases between them.